These 14 T cell receptor beta chains share one sample of origin, sequenced in a study of regulatory T cells in long-lasting Graves disease. Time point meaning: newly diagnosed GD, antithyroid drugs for less than 3 months. RNA isolated from PBMCs was used to make the TCR library. According to the study, TCR beta libraries were built with iRepertoire HTBI primers and CDR3-region Arm-PCR. TCRdb called the multiplex PCR reads again in MiXCR, with one record for every CDR3 protein. The sample records approximately 470,000 distinct CDR3 sequences, roughly 17% being singletons. These same data were also listed under a study on T cells in Graves' hyperthyroidism and ophthalmopathy.

Material: peripheral blood mononuclear cells (PBMCs), obtained at new diagnosis, from a patient treated with antithyroid drugs. These receptors were obtained from a man aged 35 to 55 with Graves disease.

The sample holds many counts of this clonotype. The rearrangement links TRBV27 to TRBJ2-7; 8 bases line up with TRBD1. The CDR3 length is 15 residues. CDR1 MNHEY and CDR2 SMNVEV come from the germline V gene (reference sequence). Trimming removed 10 bases from V and 3 bases from J; junction bases left unmatched: 14. CDR3 bases: TGTGCCAACAATTCGCGACAGGGGATCGGCTACGAGCAGTACTTC. Its protein product is CANNSRQGIGYEQYF.

There are many counts of this clonotype. V gene TRBV7-9 combines with J gene TRBJ2-7; 8 bases align to TRBD2. With V trimmed by 6 bases and J by 5 bases, 9 bases remained unmatched. There are 14 residues in the CDR3. Germline V gives CDR1 SEHNR, CDR2 FQNEAQ (reference sequence). CDR3 nucleotides: TGTGCCAGCAGGGACGCGGGGGGCGGGAACGAGCAGTACTTC. Encoded protein: CASRDAGGGNEQYF.

This clonotype has a count of ten or more. This CDR3 is CASSRTGVGNEQFF. The CDR3 bases are TGTGCCAGCAGCCGGACAGGGGTTGGCAATGAGCAGTTCTTC. V and J are TRBV12-3 or TRBV12-4 and TRBJ2-1; 9 bases are shared with TRBD1. The CDR3 contains 14 residues. V trimming: 6 bases; J trimming: 6 bases; junction bases outside the gene matches: 6.

Ten or more counts support this clonotype. CDR3 nucleotides: TGTGCCAGCAGTGACATGGGGACAGTCCAAGAGACCCAGTACTTC. Translated, it gives CASSDMGTVQETQYF. The gene calls are TRBV2 and TRBJ2-5; 7 bases are a match to TRBD1. The germline gives CDR1 SNHLY, CDR2 FYNNEI. Trimming cost V 3 bases and J 1 base; bases outside gene matches: 5. CDR3 length: 15 amino acids. The full variable domain, in which reference TRBV2 and TRBJ2-5 provide the parts outside the CDR3, is EPEVTQTPSHQVTQMGQEVILRCVPISNHLYFYWYRQILGQKVEFLVSFYNNEISEKSEIFDDQFSVERPDGSNFTLKIRSTKLEDSAMYFCASSDMGTVQETQYFGPGTRLLVL.

This clonotype was recorded at least ten times. The gene calls are TRBV11-2 and TRBJ2-1; 12 bases map to TRBD2. Looked up from germline, CDR1 is SGHAT and CDR2 is FQNNGV. V shed 3 bases and J 4 bases; nucleotides not matched to a gene: 7. The CDR3 is made up of 17 amino acids. The CDR3 region has the DNA TGTGCCAGCAGCTTCGGGACTAGCGGGTTTGGGTACAATGAGCAGTTCTTC. It specifies CASSFGTSGFGYNEQFF.

Comment on this clonotype: One end of the junction varies from germline; a read error may be responsible. For the CDR3, the DNA is TGTACCAGCAGTTTACTCAATCAGCCCCAGCATTTT. Translating gives CTSSLLNQPQHF. The chain recombines TRBV28 with TRBJ1-5; D ambiguous. This CDR3 comprises 12 residues. Per the germline V gene, CDR1 is MDHEN and CDR2 is SYDVKM.

In its sample, this clonotype was seen a few times. The CDR3 bases are TGTGCCAGCAGTCTGGCCCGGGACAGGGGGCTTAATAATTCACCCCTCCACTTT. It specifies CASSLARDRGLNNSPLHF. The chain carries TRBV28 and TRBJ1-6, with 12 bases fitting TRBD1. The CDR3 consists of 18 residues. CDR1 and CDR2 (germline): MDHEN, SYDVKM. V lost 5 bases and J lost 5; bases outside the gene matches: 10.

Regarding this clonotype: It may be a read error: a sequence one base away is much more abundant. V and J are TRBV20-1 and TRBJ2-7; a weak D match, TRBD1 (6 bases). Germline V gene lookup returns CDR1 DFQATT and CDR2 SNEGSKA (reference sequence). CDR3 size: 12 residues. V lost 7 bases to trimming and J lost 2 bases, with 12 bases between them. The CDR3, as DNA: TGCAGTGTCAGGACAGAAGCCTACGAGCAGTACTTC. Its protein product is CSVRTEAYEQYF.

This chain uses TRBV29-1 with TRBJ2-7; D could derive from TRBD1 or TRBD2 (7 bases each). The CDR3 consists of 15 residues. V lost 1 base to trimming and J lost 5 bases, with 18 bases between them. Germline CDR1 reads SQVTM; CDR2 reads ANQGSEA. Here the CDR3 reads CSVEGRGGVSDEQYF. The CDR3 nucleotides read TGCAGCGTTGAAGGCAGGGGGGGAGTTTCTGACGAGCAGTACTTC.

This clonotype was detected only a few times. The V call is TRBV18, the J call TRBJ1-3; D remains unclear. The length of the CDR3 is 13 residues. V was pared by 2 bases and J by 4 bases, with 6 bases between. The V gene's germline CDR1 is KGHSH and CDR2 LQKENI. CDR3 DNA: TGTGCCAGCTCACCAAGGCCCGGAAACACCATATATTTT. Its protein product is CASSPRPGNTIYF.

This clonotype was seen many times. The chain carries TRBV11-2 and TRBJ2-4; the D is unclear. The CDR3 length is 17 residues. The V gene's germline CDR1 is SGHAT and CDR2 FQNNGV. The V and J ends lost 1 base and 3 bases respectively, with 16 bases between them. The CDR3: CASSLVPSLGFKNIQYF. The CDR3 nucleotides read TGTGCCAGCAGCTTAGTCCCGAGTTTGGGATTCAAAAACATTCAGTACTTC. Together with reference TRBV11-2 and TRBJ2-4, the CDR3 gives the full variable domain: EAGVAQSPRYKIIEKRQSVAFWCNPISGHATLYWYQQILGQGPKLLIQFQNNGVVDDSQLPKDRFSAERLKGVDSTLKIQPAKLEDSAVYLCASSLVPSLGFKNIQYFGAGTRLSVL.

Concerning this clonotype itself: This CDR3 fails to terminate in the conserved phenylalanine or tryptophan, so it likely reflects a read error. J is TRBJ2-7 and V is TRBV7-2, with D unresolved. The CDR3 sequence is 14 residues long. Germline V gives CDR1 SGHTA, CDR2 FQGNSA. V lost 1 base, J lost 4 bases, and 11 bases lay in between. The CDR3 here is CASSLVGETYEQYL. As DNA, the CDR3 is TGTGCCAGCAGCTTAGTAGGAGAGACATACGAGCAGTACCTC.

This clonotype showed up many times. The rearrangement joins TRBV12-3 or TRBV12-4 to TRBJ2-2, with D possibly matching TRBD1 (5 bases). This CDR3 is built from 16 residues. V shed 7 bases and J shed 3 bases, with 18 bases lying between them. The CDR3 loop reads CASTPSLPGYTGELFF. The CDR3 DNA sequence: TGTGCCAGCACTCCAAGTTTGCCAGGGTACACCGGGGAGCTGTTTTTT.

This clonotype was recorded at least ten times. The chain recombines TRBV2 with TRBJ2-7; tentatively, D is TRBD1 or TRBD2 (5 bases each). The ends were cut back, 6 bases at V and 8 bases at J, with 17 bases in the middle. Germline lookup yields CDR1 SNHLY and CDR2 FYNNEI. This CDR3 region has 13 residues. CDR3 DNA sequence: TGTGCCAGCAGCGAGGGGACGGCCCTCAAGCAGTACTTC. It translates to CASSEGTALKQYF.